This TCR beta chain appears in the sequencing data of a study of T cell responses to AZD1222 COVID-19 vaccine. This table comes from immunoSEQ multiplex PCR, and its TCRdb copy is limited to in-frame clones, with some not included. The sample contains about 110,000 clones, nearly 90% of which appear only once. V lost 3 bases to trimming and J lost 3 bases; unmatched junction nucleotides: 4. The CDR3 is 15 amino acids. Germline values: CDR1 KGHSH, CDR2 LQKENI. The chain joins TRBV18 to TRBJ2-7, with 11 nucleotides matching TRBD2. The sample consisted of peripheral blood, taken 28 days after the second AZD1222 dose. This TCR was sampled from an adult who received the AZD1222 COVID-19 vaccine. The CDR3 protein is CASSPTSGNNYEQYF. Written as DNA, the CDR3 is TGTGCCAGCTCACCGACTAGCGGGAATAACTACGAGCAGTACTTC.